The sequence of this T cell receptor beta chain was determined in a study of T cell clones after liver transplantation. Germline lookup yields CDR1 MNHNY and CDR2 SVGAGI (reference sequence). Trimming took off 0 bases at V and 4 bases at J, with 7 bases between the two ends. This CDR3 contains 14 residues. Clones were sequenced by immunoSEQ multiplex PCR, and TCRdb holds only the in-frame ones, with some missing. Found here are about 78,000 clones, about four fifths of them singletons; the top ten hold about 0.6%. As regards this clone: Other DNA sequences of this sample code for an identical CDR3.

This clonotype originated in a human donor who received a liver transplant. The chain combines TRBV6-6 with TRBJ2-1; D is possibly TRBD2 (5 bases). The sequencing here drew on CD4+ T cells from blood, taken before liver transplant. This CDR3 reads CASSYSRVYNEQFF. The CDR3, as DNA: TGTGCCAGCAGTTACTCGAGGGTGTACAATGAGCAGTTCTTC.